A single sample gave rise to the 23 T cell receptor beta chains below, sequenced in a study of graft-versus-host responses after intestinal transplantation. Antigen specificity for these receptors is unknown. Profiling relied on immunoSEQ multiplex PCR, and the TCRdb table lists in-frame clones only, not all of them. This sample has 80,000 to 90,000 clones; roughly 92% occur once, and the top ten carry about 0.28%. Here the sequenced sample was unstimulated CD4+ T cells sorted from spleen or lymph node cells, taken before intestinal transplant. Receptors were obtained from a human donor who received an intestinal transplant.

The V and J genes are TRBV6-6 and TRBJ2-7; 7 positions match TRBD1. The CDR3 is 14 amino acids. The V gene's germline CDR1 is MNHNY and CDR2 SVGAGI (reference sequence). V trimming: 2 bases; J trimming: 0 bases; junction bases outside the gene matches: 1. CDR3 loop: CASSYGDSSYEQYF. CDR3 bases: TGTGCCAGCAGTTACGGGGACAGCTCCTACGAGCAGTACTTC.

This chain uses TRBV25-1 with TRBJ2-7; the match to TRBD1 covers 10 bases. This CDR3 has 14 residues. Losses at the gene ends were 3 bases for V and 5 bases for J; bases not matched to a gene: 4. Germline-derived CDR1 and CDR2 are MGHDK and SYGVNS. This CDR3 is CASSDGTGEDEQYF. The CDR3, as DNA: TGTGCCAGCAGTGACGGGACAGGGGAAGACGAGCAGTACTTC.

V is TRBV9 and J is TRBJ1-4; TRBD1 might be the D (6 bases). Per the germline V gene, CDR1 is SGDLS and CDR2 is YYNGEE. V lost 5 bases and J 6 bases, leaving 14 bases between the germline ends. This CDR3 region has 14 residues. CDR3 sequence: CASSASGAHEKLFF. DNA for the CDR3: TGTGCCAGCAGTGCCTCAGGGGCGCATGAAAAACTGTTTTTT.

This clone came up a few times. CDR3 DNA sequence: TGTGCCAGCAGCCCTAAAGGGGCCGCGAACACCGGGGAGCTGTTTTTT. This gives the protein CASSPKGAANTGELFF. This sequence joins TRBV5-6 and TRBJ2-2, with D tentatively TRBD1 (5 bases). The CDR3 is 16 amino acids. The germline V and J ends were trimmed by 4 bases and 0 bases, with 13 bases remaining between them. The germline V gene has CDR1 SGHDT and CDR2 YYEEEE.

The J gene is TRBJ1-2, the V gene TRBV5-1; 7 positions agree with TRBD1. V trimming: 0 bases; J trimming: 6 bases; junction bases outside the gene matches: 8. CDR3 length: 15 amino acids. The V gene's germline CDR1 is SGHRS and CDR2 YFSETQ. CDR3 sequence (DNA): TGCGCCAGCAGCTTGGCCGGGACAGCGCCCCATGGCTACACCTTC. It specifies CASSLAGTAPHGYTF. The complete variable domain, with remaining parts taken from reference TRBV5-1 and TRBJ1-2, reads KAGVTQTPRYLIKTRGQQVTLSCSPISGHRSVSWYQQTPGQGLQFLFEYFSETQRNKGNFPGRFSGRQFSNSRSEMNVSTLELGDSALYLCASSLAGTAPHGYTFGSGTRLTVV.

The chain recombines TRBV6-5 with TRBJ1-5, with D hard to call. V lost 0 bases, J lost 3 bases, and 6 bases lay in between. The CDR3 totals 14 residues. CDR1 MNHEY and CDR2 SVGAGI come from the germline V gene. Here the CDR3 reads CASSYSWNNQPQHF. CDR3 in DNA: TGTGCCAGCAGTTACTCGTGGAACAATCAGCCCCAGCATTTT.

The chain couples TRBV27 to TRBJ2-4, with D maybe TRBD2 (5 bases). V lost 5 bases, J lost 0 bases, and 8 bases lay in between. The CDR3 length is 14 residues. Germline values: CDR1 MNHEY, CDR2 SMNVEV (reference sequence). The DNA of the CDR3 is TGTGCCAGCAGTCGGGGAGAAGCCAAAAACATTCAGTACTTC. Encoded protein: CASSRGEAKNIQYF.

The genes are TRBV4-1 and TRBJ2-6; D tentatively reads TRBD1 or TRBD2 (5 bases each). CDR1 and CDR2 (germline): MGHRA, YSYEKL. Trimming stripped 8 bases from V and 4 bases from J, with 30 bases between. The CDR3 runs 20 residues. DNA for the CDR3: TGCGCCAGCGGCGAAGCAGGGCTAGCCCAACTCCGGCGGGGGGCCAACGTCCTGACTTTC. Translating gives CASGEAGLAQLRRGANVLTF.

This clone was observed a few times. V and J are TRBV27 and TRBJ2-1; a possible D gene is TRBD2 (6 bases). Looked up from germline, CDR1 is MNHEY and CDR2 is SMNVEV (reference sequence). V was cut by 6 bases and J by 6 bases, with 12 bases left in between. CDR3 size: 13 residues. In DNA form, the CDR3 reads TGTGCCAGCAGCTGGACACTAGCCAATGAGCAGTTCTTC. It specifies CASSWTLANEQFF.

The chain uses TRBV30 and TRBJ1-5; D remains ambiguous. Per germline, CDR1 GTSNPN and CDR2 SVGIG (reference sequence). The V end was cut by 7 bases, the J end by 3 bases, with 13 bases between. The CDR3 contains 13 residues. CDR3 coding DNA: TGTGCCTCTTCGGACGGTCCCAATCAGCCCCAGCATTTT. Translated, it gives CASSDGPNQPQHF.

The CDR3 region is CASSFYGQGETGPQHF. The DNA for the CDR3 is TGTGCCAGCAGCTTCTACGGACAGGGTGAAACTGGGCCCCAGCATTTT. This sequence joins TRBV5-6 and TRBJ1-5; 8 bases map to TRBD1. Unmatched junction bases numbered 13, after V lost 2 bases and J lost 9 bases. This CDR3 spans 16 amino acids. The germline V gene encodes CDR1 SGHDT and CDR2 YYEEEE.

This clone has just one count. CDR3 bases: TGTGCCAGCAGTCGGTGGGAGACCCAGTACTTC. It specifies CASSRWETQYF. V is TRBV6-5 and J is TRBJ2-5; unclear D gene. The V and J ends lost 5 bases and 5 bases respectively, with 6 bases between them. CDR1 is MNHEY and CDR2 is SVGAGI in the germline V gene. The CDR3 totals 11 residues.

The V gene is TRBV7-2, the J gene TRBJ2-1; a possible D gene is TRBD2 (6 bases). The V gene's germline CDR1 is SGHTA and CDR2 FQGNSA. The CDR3 length is 15 residues. V dropped 6 bases and J dropped 0 bases, with 12 bases sitting between them. The CDR3 loop reads CASSPEGLSYNEQFF. DNA of the CDR3: TGTGCCAGCAGTCCGGAGGGCCTCTCCTACAATGAGCAGTTCTTC. Full variable domain (outside the CDR3, taken from reference TRBV7-2 and TRBJ2-1): GAGVSQSPSNKVTEKGKDVELRCDPISGHTALYWYRQSLGQGLEFLIYFQGNSAPDKSGLPSDRFSAERTGGSVSTLTIQRTQQEDSAVYLCASSPEGLSYNEQFFGPGTRLTVL.

The chain is built from TRBV27 and TRBJ2-2; D uncertain. CDR3 length equals 14 residues. Germline V gives CDR1 MNHEY, CDR2 SMNVEV (reference sequence). V was clipped by 5 bases and J by 6 bases, with 13 bases between them. The CDR3 DNA is TGTGCCAGCAGTCCCCGGACCGAACCCGGGGAGCTGTTTTTT. Translated: CASSPRTEPGELFF.

The rearrangement links TRBV10-1 to TRBJ2-1; D not certain. The V end was cut by 0 bases, the J end by 0 bases, with 9 bases between. Looked up from germline, CDR1 is WNHNN and CDR2 is SYGVQD (reference sequence). This CDR3 is built from 16 residues. CDR3 nucleotide sequence: TGCGCCAGCAGTGAGTCCGTCGGGTTCTCCTACAATGAGCAGTTCTTC. This translates into CASSESVGFSYNEQFF.

The rearrangement links TRBV6-5 to TRBJ1-1, with unresolved D. Germline lookup yields CDR1 MNHEY and CDR2 SVGAGI. Trimming left V 6 bases short and J 3 bases short, with 8 bases between. The CDR3 contains 12 residues. The CDR3 DNA reads TGTGCCAGCAGGGGATTTGACACTGAAGCTTTCTTT. Its protein is CASRGFDTEAFF.

The gene calls are TRBV9 and TRBJ2-5; TRBD2 agrees at 12 bases. The germline CDR1 and CDR2 sequences are SGDLS and YYNGEE. The CDR3 runs 15 residues. V shed 4 bases, J shed 5 bases, and the junction held 6 bases outside the gene matches. The CDR3 sequence: CASSYGLAGMETQYF. The CDR3 nucleotides are TGTGCCAGCAGCTACGGACTAGCGGGAATGGAGACCCAGTACTTC.

The V and J genes are TRBV18 and TRBJ2-7, with a possible D match to TRBD1 (5 bases). V gave up 3 bases and J gave up 2 bases, with 11 bases separating them. There are 14 residues in the CDR3. The germline CDR1 and CDR2 sequences are KGHSH and LQKENI. CDR3 DNA sequence: TGTGCCAGCTCACCGGGGCAGGGCACCTACGAGCAGTACTTC. It encodes CASSPGQGTYEQYF.

This rearrangement joins TRBV15 to TRBJ2-5; 7 nucleotides match TRBD1. V was clipped by 1 base and J by 0 bases; unmatched bases: 2. CDR3 length: 15 amino acids. Germline assignment: CDR1 LNHNV and CDR2 YYDKDF (reference sequence). The CDR3 region is CATSRVRGHQETQYF. CDR3 in DNA: TGTGCCACCAGCAGAGTAAGGGGGCACCAAGAGACCCAGTACTTC. Full variable domain (remainder filled in from reference TRBV15 and TRBJ2-5): DAMVIQNPRYQVTQFGKPVTLSCSQTLNHNVMYWYQQKSSQAPKLLFHYYDKDFNNEADTPDNFQSRRPNTSFCFLDIRSPGLGDTAMYLCATSRVRGHQETQYFGPGTRLLVL.

The chain links TRBV5-1 to TRBJ2-7, with 11 bases that match TRBD2. The CDR3 covers 15 residues. V gave up 4 bases and J gave up 0 bases; unmatched junction bases: 3. Germline V gene lookup returns CDR1 SGHRS and CDR2 YFSETQ. DNA of the CDR3: TGCGCCAGCAGCGGAACTAGCGGGAGCTCCTACGAGCAGTACTTC. This codes for CASSGTSGSSYEQYF. The variable domain in full, completed from reference TRBV5-1 and TRBJ2-7, reads KAGVTQTPRYLIKTRGQQVTLSCSPISGHRSVSWYQQTPGQGLQFLFEYFSETQRNKGNFPGRFSGRQFSNSRSEMNVSTLELGDSALYLCASSGTSGSSYEQYFGPGTRLTVT.

The CDR3 spells CASGLVGQNHGELFF. The CDR3 region has the DNA TGTGCTAGTGGTTTGGTCGGGCAGAACCACGGGGAGCTGTTTTTT. This chain joins TRBV12-5 and TRBJ2-2; D is ambiguous. Germline V gene lookup returns CDR1 LGHNT and CDR2 FRNRAP. This CDR3 contains 15 residues. V shed 0 bases and J shed 7 bases, with 12 bases lying between them.

The rearrangement joins TRBV6-6 to TRBJ1-4; unclear D gene. Germline V lookup: CDR1 MNHNY, CDR2 SVGAGI (reference sequence). V was shortened by 0 bases and J by 6 bases, with 5 bases between the two germline ends. This CDR3 is built from 13 residues. The CDR3: CASSYSGYEKLFF. The CDR3 DNA is TGTGCCAGCAGTTACTCAGGGTATGAAAAACTGTTTTTT.

J is TRBJ2-1 and V is TRBV6-5, with 14 bases lining up with TRBD2. With 6 bases clipped from V and 10 bases from J, the junction kept 8 bases outside the gene matches. This CDR3 region has 15 residues. CDR1 and CDR2 (germline): MNHEY, SVGAGI. The CDR3 DNA reads as TGTGCCAGCAGCAAGGGACTAGCGGGAGTAGGCGAGCAGTTCTTC. Its translation: CASSKGLAGVGEQFF.